What follows are 30 T cell receptor beta chains derived from one specimen sequenced in a study of blood T cells in healthy people across ages. It was with a sample-barcoded 5' primer and a J-beta primer mix that a second PCR of about 6 to 11 cycles was run. TCRdb re-called the 5' RACE reads with MiXCR, one entry per CDR3 protein. The profile shows roughly 800,000 distinct CDR3 sequences, about three fifths of them singletons. Sequences were obtained from blood. Every receptor here comes from a man between 25 and 39 years old in good health.

This clonotype was seen once. V is TRBV29-1 and J is TRBJ1-1, with D unresolved. This CDR3 is 13 amino acids long. V lost 3 bases, J lost 1 base, and 9 bases lay in between. Germline CDR1 SQVTM, CDR2 ANQGSEA. The CDR3 sequence: CSVDPVGNTEAFF. The DNA of the CDR3 is TGCAGCGTTGACCCGGTAGGGAACACTGAAGCTTTCTTT.

The chain joins TRBV4-2 to TRBJ2-5; D tentatively reads TRBD1 or TRBD2 (5 bases each). Matching the DNA end better, TRBJ2-7 makes the J call doubtful. The CDR3 spans 16 residues. Germline V CDR1 and CDR2: LGHNA, YNFKEQ. As DNA, the CDR3 is TGTGCCAGCAGCCACCCCGGGACGGTGGATTCCTACGAGCAGTACTTC. This codes for CASSHPGTVDSYEQYF.

Comments on this clonotype: At one end, the junction sequence differs from germline, possibly due to a read error. The J gene is TRBJ1-5, the V gene TRBV6-2 or TRBV6-3; 7 bases are a match to TRBD1. This CDR3 is 17 amino acids long. The germline V gene has CDR1 MNHEY and CDR2 SVGEGT. The CDR3 is CASSYSGTAYSNQPQHF. CDR3 DNA: TGTGCCAGCAGTTACTCAGGGACAGCCTATAGCAATCAGCCTCAGCATTTT.

V is TRBV6-6 and J is TRBJ2-7, with unresolved D. CDR1 and CDR2 from the germline V gene are MNHNY and SVGAGI (reference sequence). V gave up 7 bases and J gave up 0 bases, with 7 bases separating them. CDR3 length: 12 residues. The CDR3 region is CASKESSYEQYF. In DNA form, the CDR3 reads TGTGCCAGCAAAGAGAGCTCCTACGAGCAGTACTTC.

The V call is TRBV5-1, the J call TRBJ2-7; TRBD1 matches 9 bases. Germline CDR1 reads SGHRS; CDR2 reads YFSETQ. This CDR3 comprises 15 residues. J lost 3 bases, V lost 4 bases, and 8 bases had no gene match. CDR3 nucleotides: TGCGCCAGCAGCCCGGGACAGGGCCGTCTCTACGAGCAGTACTTC. Its translation: CASSPGQGRLYEQYF. Filled out from reference TRBV5-1 and TRBJ2-7, the complete variable domain reads KAGVTQTPRYLIKTRGQQVTLSCSPISGHRSVSWYQQTPGQGLQFLFEYFSETQRNKGNFPGRFSGRQFSNSRSEMNVSTLELGDSALYLCASSPGQGRLYEQYFGPGTRLTVT.

The chain carries TRBV3-1 and TRBJ2-7, with D possibly being TRBD1 (6 bases). V was cut by 0 bases and J by 3 bases, with 15 bases left in between. The germline gives CDR1 LGHDT, CDR2 YNNKEL (reference sequence). The CDR3 extends over 16 amino acids. The DNA of the CDR3 is TGTGCCAGCAGCCAAGAAGTTCGGACAGCCTACTACGAGCAGTACTTC. Translation: CASSQEVRTAYYEQYF.

The chain couples TRBV20-1 to TRBJ2-7; D not resolved. The germline V and J ends were trimmed by 0 bases and 0 bases, with 9 bases remaining between them. The CDR3 is 14 amino acids. Germline-derived CDR1 and CDR2 are DFQATT and SNEGSKA (reference sequence). The CDR3 nucleotides are TGCAGTGCTAGAGATGAAACGGGCTCCTACGAGCAGTACTTC. Residues: CSARDETGSYEQYF.

This clonotype was recorded many times. The CDR3 region has the DNA TGTGCCAGCAGCACCACAGGTTACACTGAAGCTTTCTTT. It is translated as CASSTTGYTEAFF. The chain recombines TRBV7-8 with TRBJ1-1, with D maybe TRBD1 (5 bases). Germline V CDR1 and CDR2: SGHVS, FQNEAQ. V was trimmed by 5 bases and J by 3 bases, leaving 10 bases between them. The CDR3 has 13 amino acids.

This clonotype was recorded a few times. V is TRBV20-1 and J is TRBJ1-1; D remains ambiguous. Germline V gene data show CDR1 as DFQATT and CDR2 as SNEGSKA (reference sequence). The CDR3 is made up of 13 amino acids. Between the trimmed V and J ends, which lost 5 bases and 0 bases, there was a span of 10 bases. This CDR3 reads CSALAGLNTEAFF. Written as DNA, the CDR3 is TGCAGTGCTCTGGCGGGGTTGAACACTGAAGCTTTCTTT.

The sample holds a few counts of this clonotype. The rearrangement uses TRBV7-9 and TRBJ2-3, with D perhaps matching TRBD1 or TRBD2 (6 bases each). Germline CDR1 reads SEHNR; CDR2 reads FQNEAQ (reference sequence). The CDR3 has 11 residues. The germline V and J ends were trimmed by 7 bases and 6 bases, with 8 bases remaining between them. CDR3 residues: CASTGGDTQYF. CDR3 bases: TGTGCCAGCACCGGGGGCGATACGCAGTATTTT.

The J gene is TRBJ2-1, the V gene TRBV6-1; D may match TRBD1 or TRBD2 (6 bases each). Trimming took 6 bases from V and 9 from J, leaving 27 bases between them. Looked up from germline, CDR1 is MNHNS and CDR2 is SASEGT. CDR3 length: 17 amino acids. CDR3 in DNA: TGTGCCAGCAGCCGCGGGGATGTGAAGGGGGGAGGCCGTGAGCAGTTCTTC. This sequence encodes CASSRGDVKGGGREQFF.

This clonotype was recorded a few times. The chain is built from TRBV20-1 and TRBJ1-2, with a possible D match to TRBD1 (6 bases). Germline V gene sequence: CDR1 DFQATT, CDR2 SNEGSKA (reference sequence). The CDR3 has 15 residues. Trimming left V 6 bases short and J 3 bases short, with 20 bases between. The CDR3 DNA reads as TGCAGTGCCAAAAGGACAGATGAAGATGACTATGGCTACACCTTC. Protein: CSAKRTDEDDYGYTF.

CDR3 amino acids: CASSLFPSGRAETQYF. CDR3 nucleotide sequence: TGTGCCAGCAGTTTATTCCCCAGCGGGAGGGCCGAGACCCAGTACTTC. This chain connects TRBV27 to TRBJ2-5; 10 bases align to TRBD2. The junction had 7 bases not matched to a gene; V was cut back by 1 base and J by 5 bases. The CDR3 has 16 residues. Germline assignment: CDR1 MNHEY and CDR2 SMNVEV (reference sequence).

Notes on this clonotype: A read error may account for a junction end that differs from germline. This chain connects TRBV20-1 to TRBJ2-3; D perhaps matches TRBD2 (7 bases). The CDR3 length is 15 residues. In germline, CDR1 is DFQATT, CDR2 SNEGSKA (reference sequence). The CDR3 here is CSARGASGATDPQYF. The CDR3 bases are TGCAGTGCTAGGGGGGCCAGCGGGGCCACAGATCCGCAGTATTTT.

The rearrangement joins TRBV20-1 to TRBJ1-2, with 7 positions matching TRBD1. The J segment lost 4 bases and the V segment lost 8 bases, leaving 19 bases of the junction unmatched. This CDR3 region has 16 residues. Germline loops: CDR1 DFQATT, CDR2 SNEGSKA (reference sequence). CDR3 residues: CSSPDFGRGQVYGYTF. The CDR3 nucleotides read TGCAGTTCCCCGGATTTCGGAAGGGGGCAAGTCTATGGCTACACCTTC.

The rearrangement joins TRBV29-1 to TRBJ2-5; 11 bases line up with TRBD1. Germline lookup yields CDR1 SQVTM and CDR2 ANQGSEA. V gave up 7 bases and J gave up 5 bases; unmatched junction bases: 15. The CDR3 has 16 residues. CDR3 loop: CSATAGTGGIRETQYF. The CDR3 DNA reads TGCAGCGCTACGGCGGGGACAGGGGGGATCCGGGAGACCCAGTACTTC.

For this clonotype: Being one base from a much bigger clone, this may be a read error. The chain uses TRBV5-1 and TRBJ2-7, with TRBD1 matching 7 bases. The CDR3 extends over 14 amino acids. Germline assignment: CDR1 SGHRS and CDR2 YFSETQ. The CDR3 region is CASRPGTASCEQYF. In DNA, the CDR3 is TGCGCCAGCAGACCTGGGACAGCCTCCTGCGAGCAGTACTTC. Together with reference TRBV5-1 and TRBJ2-7, the CDR3 gives the full variable domain: KAGVTQTPRYLIKTRGQQVTLSCSPISGHRSVSWYQQTPGQGLQFLFEYFSETQRNKGNFPGRFSGRQFSNSRSEMNVSTLELGDSALYLCASRPGTASCEQYFGPGTRLTVT.

This chain joins TRBV6-5 and TRBJ2-5; 12 positions agree with TRBD2. CDR1 and CDR2 (germline): MNHEY, SVGAGI. CDR3 length: 16 residues. V was clipped by 5 bases and J by 4 bases; unmatched bases: 8. The CDR3 nucleotides read TGTGCCAGCAGTACCCTAGCGGGAGGGCCGGTAGAGACCCAGTACTTC. Amino acids: CASSTLAGGPVETQYF.

The J gene is TRBJ1-6, the V gene TRBV20-1; 8 bases are a match to TRBD1. V lost 3 bases and J lost 3; bases outside the gene matches: 4. CDR3 length equals 15 residues. Germline CDR1 DFQATT, CDR2 SNEGSKA (reference sequence). This CDR3 reads CSARGGQDYNSPLHF. The CDR3 DNA is TGCAGTGCTAGGGGGGGACAGGACTATAATTCACCCCTCCACTTT.

Comments on this clonotype: At one of its ends the junction is not consistent with the germline gene, which may arise from a read error. The chain couples TRBV27 to TRBJ2-7, with D possibly called TRBD1 or TRBD2 (6 bases each). The end of the DNA is better explained by TRBJ2-1, so the J call may be wrong. Germline CDR1 is MNHEY and CDR2 is SMNVEV (reference sequence). The CDR3 totals 16 residues. The CDR3 sequence: CASSSLGAGGDNKQFF. Here the CDR3 DNA reads TGTGCCAGCAGTTCCCTAGGAGCGGGTGGGGACAATAAGCAGTTCTTC.

The rearrangement uses TRBV10-3 and TRBJ2-3, with D perhaps matching TRBD2 (6 bases). Germline CDR1 and CDR2: ENHRY and SYGVKD. Trimming pared 0 bases from V and 0 bases from J, leaving 13 bases between. This CDR3 has 17 amino acids. CDR3 DNA: TGTGCCATCAGTGAGTCGATTGGACGGGGGAGCACAGATACGCAGTATTTT. Protein: CAISESIGRGSTDTQYF.

This clonotype has just a few counts. The V and J genes are TRBV29-1 and TRBJ2-5; D gene unclear. The CDR3 loop spans 12 amino acids. Germline CDR1 reads SQVTM; CDR2 reads ANQGSEA. Trimming removed 4 bases at V and 11 bases at J, with 17 bases between. The CDR3 is CSVVSGSPEQYF. The CDR3 nucleotides read TGCAGCGTTGTATCCGGCTCACCGGAGCAGTACTTC. Full variable domain (outside the CDR3, taken from reference TRBV29-1 and TRBJ2-5): SAVISQKPSRDICQRGTSLTIQCQVDSQVTMMFWYRQQPGQSLTLIATANQGSEATYESGFVIDKFPISRPNLTFSTLTVSNMSPEDSSIYLCSVVSGSPEQYFGPGTRLLVL.

This chain connects TRBV2 to TRBJ2-7; no firm D call. V lost 8 bases and J lost 4, with 12 bases in between. The CDR3 has 12 residues. Germline CDR1 SNHLY, CDR2 FYNNEI. CDR3 DNA: TGTGCCAGCTCCGAAGGGTTTTACGAGCAGTACTTC. This codes for CASSEGFYEQYF.

Only a few counts were recorded for this clonotype. The rearrangement uses TRBV9 and TRBJ2-5, with D possibly being TRBD1 or TRBD2 (5 bases each). Trimming took 3 bases from V and 3 from J, leaving 15 bases between them. CDR3 size: 15 residues. Germline V gene lookup returns CDR1 SGDLS and CDR2 YYNGEE. The CDR3 sequence is CASSAIERGEETQYF. In DNA form, the CDR3 reads TGTGCCAGCAGCGCCATTGAAAGAGGGGAAGAGACCCAGTACTTC.

The chain recombines TRBV27 with TRBJ2-1; 7 bases match TRBD2. V lost 4 bases, J lost 13 bases, and 16 bases stayed unmatched. The CDR3 is 15 residues long. From germline, CDR1 is MNHEY and CDR2 SMNVEV (reference sequence). This CDR3 reads CASSSRTPYQREQFF. DNA for the CDR3: TGTGCCAGCAGTTCCCGTACTCCTTACCAGCGGGAACAGTTCTTC.

There are a few counts of this clonotype. CDR3 DNA sequence: TGTGCCAGCGTGGATAATTCCTACAATGAGCAGTTCTTC. This codes for CASVDNSYNEQFF. The rearrangement uses TRBV2 and TRBJ2-1; D gene uncertain. V was shortened by 8 bases and J by 1 base, with 9 bases between the two germline ends. The germline CDR1 and CDR2 sequences are SNHLY and FYNNEI. This CDR3 region has 13 residues.

The rearrangement uses TRBV20-1 and TRBJ1-2; no clear D gene. This CDR3 spans 11 amino acids. Germline CDR1 DFQATT, CDR2 SNEGSKA (reference sequence). Trimming shortened V by 7 bases and J by 8 bases, and 14 bases separated the two germline ends. CDR3 protein: CSVKGSRGYTF. In nucleotides, the CDR3 is TGCAGTGTAAAAGGGAGTCGGGGCTACACCTTC.

This clonotype has just a few counts. The genes are TRBV12-3 or TRBV12-4 and TRBJ1-4; D is possibly TRBD1 (5 bases). The CDR3 runs 18 residues. The ends were cut back, 3 bases at V and 8 bases at J, with 25 bases in the middle. The CDR3 loop is CASSFTGPPTNIGEKLFF. The CDR3 DNA is TGTGCCAGCAGTTTTACGGGACCGCCTACGAATATCGGGGAAAAACTGTTTTTT.

Note on this clonotype: One junction end disagrees with the germline gene, perhaps due to a read error. The chain has TRBV7-2 and TRBJ2-3; D remains ambiguous. CDR1 and CDR2 from the germline V gene are SGHTA and FQGNSA. This CDR3 region has 14 residues. CDR3 residues: CASNLDLERDTQYF. CDR3 DNA: TGTGCCAGCAACTTAGACTTGGAGAGGGATACGCAGTATTTT. The full variable domain, in which reference TRBV7-2 and TRBJ2-3 provide the parts outside the CDR3, is GAGVSQSPSNKVTEKGKDVELRCDPISGHTALYWYRQSLGQGLEFLIYFQGNSAPDKSGLPSDRFSAERTGGSVSTLTIQRTQQEDSAVYLCASNLDLERDTQYFGPGTRLTVL.

CDR3 nucleotides: TGCTCTCAGGCGGCAAGAGGGAACACGGATACGCAGTATTTT. It translates to CSQAARGNTDTQYF. The V call is TRBV29-1, the J call TRBJ2-3; possibly TRBD2 for D (5 bases). Germline values: CDR1 SQVTM, CDR2 ANQGSEA. The CDR3 spans 14 residues.